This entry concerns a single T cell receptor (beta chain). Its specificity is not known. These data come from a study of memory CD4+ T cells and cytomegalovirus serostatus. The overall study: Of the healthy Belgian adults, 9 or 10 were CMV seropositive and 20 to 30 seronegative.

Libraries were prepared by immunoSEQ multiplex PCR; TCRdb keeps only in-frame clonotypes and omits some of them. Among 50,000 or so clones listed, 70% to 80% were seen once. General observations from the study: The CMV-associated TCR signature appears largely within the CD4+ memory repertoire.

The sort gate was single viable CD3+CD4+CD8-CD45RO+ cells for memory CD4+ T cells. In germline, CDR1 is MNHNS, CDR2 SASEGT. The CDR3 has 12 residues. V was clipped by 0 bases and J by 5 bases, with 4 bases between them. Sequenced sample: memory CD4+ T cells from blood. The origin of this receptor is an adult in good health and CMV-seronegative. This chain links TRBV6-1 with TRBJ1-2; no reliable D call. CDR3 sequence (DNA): TGTGCCAGCAGTGAAGCCTCGTATGGCTACACCTTC. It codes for CASSEASYGYTF.